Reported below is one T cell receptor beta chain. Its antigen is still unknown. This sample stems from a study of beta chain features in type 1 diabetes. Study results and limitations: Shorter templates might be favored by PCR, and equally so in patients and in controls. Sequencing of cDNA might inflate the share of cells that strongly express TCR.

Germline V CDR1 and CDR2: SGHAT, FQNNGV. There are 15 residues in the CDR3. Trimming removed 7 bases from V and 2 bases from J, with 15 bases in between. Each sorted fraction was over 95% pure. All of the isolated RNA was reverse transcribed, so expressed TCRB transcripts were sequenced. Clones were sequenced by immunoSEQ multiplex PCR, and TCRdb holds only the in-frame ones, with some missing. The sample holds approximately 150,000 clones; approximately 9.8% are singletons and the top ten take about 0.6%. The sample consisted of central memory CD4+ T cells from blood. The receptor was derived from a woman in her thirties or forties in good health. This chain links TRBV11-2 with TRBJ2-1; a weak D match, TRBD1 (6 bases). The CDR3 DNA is TGTGCCAGCACCATCCAACAGGGACCCTACAATGAGCAGTTCTTC. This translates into CASTIQQGPYNEQFF. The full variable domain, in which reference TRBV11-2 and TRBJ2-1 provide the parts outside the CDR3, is EAGVAQSPRYKIIEKRQSVAFWCNPISGHATLYWYQQILGQGPKLLIQFQNNGVVDDSQLPKDRFSAERLKGVDSTLKIQPAKLEDSAVYLCASTIQQGPYNEQFFGPGTRLTVL.